Listed below are T cell receptor beta chains from one sample, sequenced in a study of shared clonotypes between healthy human individuals. The assay was immunoSEQ multiplex PCR, and TCRdb's table has in-frame clones only and misses some. The sample has about 680,000 clones; about 91% are singletons. The specimen was naive CD8+ T cells sorted from blood. Receptor source: a man under 40 in good health. The CDR3 runs from the conserved cysteine through the conserved F or W. Each record gives: D gene, clone size, CDR3 length, J gene, V gene, CDR3 protein, CDR3 DNA. The D gene is left open where the match is weak. Only some rows state a clone size, as once, few, many or a class for expanded clones.

TRBD2,.,14,TRBJ2-5,TRBV2,CARRGLAGFETQYF,TGTGCCAGACGAGGACTAGCGGGTTTTGAGACCCAGTACTTC
TRBD1,.,12,TRBJ1-4,TRBV6-1,CARDRESEKLFF,TGTGCCAGGGACAGGGAGAGTGAAAAACTGTTTTTT
.,.,13,TRBJ2-1,TRBV6-5,CASSRAGTNEQFF,TGTGCCAGCAGCCGAGCCGGGACGAATGAGCAGTTCTTC
.,.,12,TRBJ1-1,TRBV9,CASSASGAEAFF,TGTGCCAGCAGCGCCTCCGGGGCAGAAGCTTTCTTT
TRBD1,.,13,TRBJ1-5,TRBV27,CASSGQVNQPQHF,TGTGCCAGCAGTGGACAGGTCAATCAGCCCCAGCATTTT
TRBD1,.,17,TRBJ2-1,TRBV4-2,CASSQERRDRLGNEQFF,TGTGCCAGCAGCCAAGAAAGACGGGACAGGTTAGGGAATGAGCAGTTCTTC
.,.,17,TRBJ1-5,TRBV7-2,CASSSGPEVYSNQPQHF,TGTGCCAGCAGCTCAGGCCCAGAGGTTTATAGCAATCAGCCCCAGCATTTT
.,.,16,TRBJ1-1,TRBV4-3,CASSQGAGRPIAEAFF,TGCGCCAGCAGCCAAGGGGCAGGACGTCCCATCGCTGAAGCTTTCTTT
.,.,15,TRBJ2-1,TRBV10-3,CAISGGDESYNEQFF,TGTGCCATCAGCGGGGGAGACGAATCCTACAATGAGCAGTTCTTC
TRBD1,.,17,TRBJ1-1,TRBV27,CASSPRKTGFLFTEAFF,TGTGCCAGCAGTCCGCGAAAGACAGGGTTTCTTTTCACTGAAGCTTTCTTT
TRBD2,.,14,TRBJ2-1,TRBV29-1,CSVEGLAGENEQFF,TGCAGCGTTGAAGGGCTAGCGGGGGAAAATGAGCAGTTCTTC
.,.,13,TRBJ1-5,TRBV7-8,CASSLQGHQPQHF,TGTGCCAGCAGCTTACAGGGGCATCAGCCCCAGCATTTT
.,.,15,TRBJ2-2,TRBV9,CASSPFSRGGGELFF,TGTGCCAGCAGCCCTTTTTCACGAGGGGGCGGGGAGCTGTTTTTT
.,.,16,TRBJ2-1,TRBV21-1,CASSKQGLAPYNEQFF,TGTGCCAGCAGCAAACAAGGACTAGCGCCCTACAATGAGCAGTTCTTC
TRBD2,.,15,TRBJ2-1,TRBV5-8,CASSWGLAGGKEQFF,TGTGCCAGCAGCTGGGGACTAGCGGGAGGGAAAGAGCAGTTCTTC
.,.,13,TRBJ2-1,TRBV30,CAGGGERWNEQFF,TGTGCCGGAGGCGGAGAGAGATGGAATGAGCAGTTCTTC
TRBD1,.,15,TRBJ1-1,TRBV4-1,CASSQDGQGVTEAFF,TGCGCCAGCAGCCAGGACGGACAGGGGGTCACTGAAGCTTTCTTT
.,.,17,TRBJ2-2,TRBV28,CASITGDGPGNTGELFF,TGTGCCAGCATTACTGGGGACGGCCCTGGGAACACCGGGGAGCTGTTTTTT
TRBD2,.,16,TRBJ2-3,TRBV7-9,CASSGLAGRHTDTQYF,TGTGCCAGCAGCGGACTAGCGGGACGCCACACAGATACGCAGTATTTT
.,once,13,TRBJ2-5,TRBV19,CASSISVQETQYF,TGTGCCAGTAGTATCTCAGTCCAAGAGACCCAGTACTTC
.,once,12,TRBJ2-1,TRBV30,CAWGEGYNEQFF,TGTGCCTGGGGTGAGGGGTACAATGAGCAGTTCTTC
.,.,10,TRBJ2-7,TRBV28,CASKGPEQYF,TGTGCCAGCAAAGGGCCCGAGCAGTACTTC
.,.,16,TRBJ2-6,TRBV19,CASSPIGPSGANVLTF,TGTGCCAGTAGTCCCATCGGCCCCTCTGGGGCCAACGTCCTGACTTTC
.,.,15,TRBJ1-2,TRBV14,CASSLGQLLNYGYTF,TGTGCCAGCAGCCTAGGACAGCTCCTTAACTATGGCTACACCTTC
.,.,14,TRBJ1-3,TRBV6-6,CASSAGGPPSTIYF,TGTGCCAGCAGCGCCGGAGGCCCCCCCTCAACCATATATTTT
.,.,13,TRBJ2-7,TRBV5-6,CASSLKLSYEQYF,TGTGCCAGCAGCTTGAAACTGTCCTACGAGCAGTACTTC
.,.,13,TRBJ2-1,TRBV6-1,CASGVGSYNEQFF,TGTGCCTCCGGAGTCGGCTCCTACAATGAGCAGTTCTTC
.,once,16,TRBJ2-1,TRBV6-6,CASSYSVETSYNEQFF,TGTGCCAGCAGTTACTCGGTGGAGACCTCCTACAATGAGCAGTTCTTC
.,.,11,TRBJ1-2,TRBV20-1,CSAGSGLGYTF,TGCAGTGCCGGGTCAGGGTTAGGCTACACCTTC
.,.,14,TRBJ2-2,TRBV2,CASSGGADTGELFF,TGTGCCAGCAGTGGTGGGGCGGACACCGGGGAGCTGTTTTTT
.,.,14,TRBJ2-7,TRBV19,CASSIAWSSYEQYF,TGTGCCAGTAGTATCGCTTGGAGCTCCTACGAGCAGTACTTC
TRBD1,few,16,TRBJ2-1,TRBV7-2,CASSGLDRGLYNEQFF,TGTGCCAGCAGCGGGCTGGACAGGGGCCTCTACAATGAGCAGTTCTTC
.,.,12,TRBJ2-7,TRBV29-1,CSVAPGGYEQYF,TGCAGCGTCGCCCCGGGCGGGTACGAGCAGTACTTC
.,once,17,TRBJ1-2,TRBV4-1,CASSQGLQGLANYGYTF,TGCGCCAGCAGCCAAGGGCTCCAGGGCCTTGCTAACTATGGCTACACCTTC
TRBD1,.,14,TRBJ2-1,TRBV7-2,CASSMSGQGFEQFF,TGTGCCAGCAGTATGTCGGGACAGGGGTTTGAGCAGTTCTTC
TRBD1,.,16,TRBJ2-7,TRBV25-1,CASSDPTSGQAYEQYF,TGTGCCAGCAGTGATCCCACCTCCGGACAGGCCTACGAGCAGTACTTC
TRBD2,.,15,TRBJ2-7,TRBV19,CASSMMGLAGGEQYF,TGTGCCAGTAGTATGATGGGACTAGCGGGAGGCGAGCAGTACTTC
.,.,11,TRBJ2-7,TRBV28,CASSFNYEQYF,TGTGCCAGCAGTTTTAACTACGAGCAGTACTTC
TRBD1,once,15,TRBJ2-1,TRBV5-6,CASSLVGTGESEQFF,TGTGCCAGCAGCTTGGTTGGGACAGGGGAAAGTGAGCAGTTCTTC
.,.,13,TRBJ2-1,TRBV4-2,CASSQEPGHEQFF,TGTGCCAGCAGCCAAGAACCGGGGCATGAGCAGTTCTTC